This T cell receptor beta chain was captured in a study of patients and donors after allogeneic stem cell transplantation (dated by TCRdb to the early 2020s). Library preparation was by RT-PCR. The listed sequencing device is NextSeq 550. TCRdb itself trimmed the public reads at Q25 with fastp, ran MiXCR and retained productive beta chains. Duplicate CDR3 protein sequences are folded into a single record with the most common DNA and genes. Within this sample are 800,000 to 1,000,000 distinct CDR3 sequences, with approximately 19% of them counted one time only. The ten largest account for about 6% of the sample. The cysteine opens and the phenylalanine closes a CDR3 of 15 amino acids. CDR3 DNA only is kept here, 45 bases in frame from base 1. The junction shows trimming of 2 bases on V and 3 bases on J, plus 14 bases between the germline ends. For this clonotype: What this receptor recognizes is not known. No base quality values were provided; no much bigger clone lies one nucleotide off.

Material for sequencing was blood, either unsorted or a sorted T cell fraction (not recorded which). This sequence uses TRBV12-3 or TRBV12-4 and TRBJ2-7; no confident D gene assignment can be made. The TCR sequence derives from a human donor who was either an allogeneic HSCT recipient or a stem cell or donor lymphocyte infusion donor (not recorded which). It is not recorded whose cells these are; they may come from a transplant donor. The nucleotide sequence is given as TGTGCCAGCAGTTTATACTCCGGTGCCTTCTACGAGCAGTACTTC. This encodes CASSLYSGAFYEQYF.